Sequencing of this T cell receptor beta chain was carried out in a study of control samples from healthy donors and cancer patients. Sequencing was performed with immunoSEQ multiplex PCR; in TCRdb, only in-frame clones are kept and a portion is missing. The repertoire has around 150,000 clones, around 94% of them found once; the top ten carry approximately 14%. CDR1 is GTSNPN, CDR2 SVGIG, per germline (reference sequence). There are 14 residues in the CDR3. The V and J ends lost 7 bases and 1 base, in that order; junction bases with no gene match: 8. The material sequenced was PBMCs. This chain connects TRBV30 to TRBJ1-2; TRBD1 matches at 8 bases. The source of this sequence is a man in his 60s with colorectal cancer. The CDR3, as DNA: TGTGCCTCTACTCAGGGGGCGGGTAACTATGGCTACACCTTC. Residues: CASTQGAGNYGYTF.